A selection of T cell receptor beta chains follows, all from one sample in a study of Ad26.COV2.S vaccination and SARS-CoV-2 variants. Some clones are missing from TCRdb's copy, which holds only in-frame ones; the method was immunoSEQ multiplex PCR. The sample yields about 460,000 clones, 70% to 90% seen once. Sequencing was performed on peripheral blood, taken in a trial of Ad26.COV2.S vaccine versus placebo. All receptors derive from a person aged 18-60 years who received the Ad26.COV2.S COVID-19 vaccine or a placebo. Each CDR3 is given with its conserved first and last residue. A D gene is named only where the DNA matches it firmly. Clone size is not always given. Where it is, it says once, few, many or a class for expanded clones.

j_gene	d_gene	abundance	v_gene	CDR3nt	CDR3aa
TRBJ2-3	TRBD2	NA	TRBV4-2	TGTGCCAGCAGCCCCGGACTAGCGGGAAGGGATACGCAGTATTTT	CASSPGLAGRDTQYF
TRBJ2-1	TRBD2	few	TRBV6-4	TGTGCCAGCAGTGACGGACTAGCGGGGTACAATGAGCAGTTCTTC	CASSDGLAGYNEQFF
TRBJ1-5	NA	NA	TRBV4-1	TGCGCCAGCAGCCAAGAAATTCCTGGTCTAGGGGACTATAGCAATCAGCCCCAGCATTTT	CASSQEIPGLGDYSNQPQHF
TRBJ1-1	NA	NA	TRBV5-1	TGCGCCAGCAGCTTGGACCGGAACACTGAAGCTTTCTTT	CASSLDRNTEAFF
TRBJ1-3	NA	once	TRBV28	TGTGCCAGCAGTTTTTATGCGGGGGGCCTTGGAAACACCATATATTTT	CASSFYAGGLGNTIYF
TRBJ1-6	NA	once	TRBV5-1	TGCGCCAGCAGCTTAGTAGGGGACGGTTCACCCCTCCACTTT	CASSLVGDGSPLHF
TRBJ1-2	NA	NA	TRBV3-1/TRBV3-2	TGTGCCAGCAGCCAAGATTTCACAGGGCGCGGCTACACCTTC	CASSQDFTGRGYTF
TRBJ1-1	TRBD1	NA	TRBV19	TGTGCCAGTAGCCTTTGGGGACAGGGGAGGACTGAAGCTTTCTTT	CASSLWGQGRTEAFF
TRBJ2-1	TRBD2	NA	TRBV2	TGTGCCAGCTTAGCGGGAGTGGCCGAGCAGTTCTTC	CASLAGVAEQFF
TRBJ2-3	TRBD1	NA	TRBV7-9	TGTGCCAGCAGCTACCTACAGGGGGAGGAGAATACGCAGTATTTT	CASSYLQGEENTQYF
TRBJ1-4	TRBD1	NA	TRBV19	TGTGCCAGTAGTAAAGGGACAGGGGGCGAAAAACTGTTTTTT	CASSKGTGGEKLFF
TRBJ2-2	NA	NA	TRBV6-5	TGTGCCAGCGCAAATACTGTCGGTTGGGAGCTGTTTTTT	CASANTVGWELFF
TRBJ1-4	NA	NA	TRBV2	TGTGCCAGCAGTGCCGGCGGGGAGACTAATGAAAAACTGTTTTTT	CASSAGGETNEKLFF
TRBJ2-3	NA	NA	TRBV19	TGTGCCAGTAGTCCTCGGACCGGATTCACAGATACGCAGTATTTT	CASSPRTGFTDTQYF
TRBJ1-6	TRBD1	few	TRBV4-3	TGCGCCAGCAGCCAAGGGGCAGGGGGCTCCTATAATTCACCCCTCCACTTT	CASSQGAGGSYNSPLHF
TRBJ1-5	NA	NA	TRBV4-3	TGCGCCAGCAGCCAAGATGGGGGGGGAGTCCAGCCCCAGCATTTT	CASSQDGGGVQPQHF
TRBJ1-2	NA	NA	TRBV6-2/TRBV6-3	TGTGCCAGCAGTAACGGCCGCGGGTATGGCTACACCTTC	CASSNGRGYGYTF
TRBJ1-1	NA	few	TRBV6-5	TGTGCCAGCAGTTACTCTAATTCGAGGCGCAACACTGAAGCTTTCTTT	CASSYSNSRRNTEAFF
TRBJ2-1	NA	NA	TRBV10-3	TGTGCCACAGCCGGCTTTAGGGATTACAATGAGCAGTTCTTC	CATAGFRDYNEQFF
TRBJ2-3	NA	NA	TRBV14	TGTGCCAGCAGCCAGTTAAGTGGAACAGGGAGCACAGATACGCAGTATTTT	CASSQLSGTGSTDTQYF
TRBJ2-5	NA	NA	TRBV28	TGTGCCAGCAGGAACTACCTCCGGGAGACCCAGTACTTC	CASRNYLRETQYF
TRBJ2-1	NA	NA	TRBV19	TGTGCCAGTAGTAGACGAGGCGGGGTGACTTACAATGAGCAGTTCTTC	CASSRRGGVTYNEQFF
TRBJ2-7	TRBD1	NA	TRBV11-3	TGTGCCAGCAGCTCGGGACAGGGCTACGAGCAGTACTTC	CASSSGQGYEQYF
TRBJ2-7	TRBD2	NA	TRBV19	TGTGCCAGTAGCCGAGGGGGATGGACTAGCGGGGCCTACACCTACGAGCAGTACTTC	CASSRGGWTSGAYTYEQYF
TRBJ2-5	NA	NA	TRBV12-3/TRBV12-4	TGTGCCAGCAGTTTGGGGGGAATTGAGACCCAGTACTTC	CASSLGGIETQYF
TRBJ1-5	TRBD1	NA	TRBV27	TGTGCCAGCAGATCCACAGGGGGGGACGGCAATCAGCCCCAGCATTTT	CASRSTGGDGNQPQHF
TRBJ2-1	NA	once	TRBV3-1/TRBV3-2	TGTGCCAGCAGCCTTCTGGGGGGGGGCCGGATCGCTGAGCAGTTCTTC	CASSLLGGGRIAEQFF
TRBJ2-7	NA	once	TRBV19	TGTGCCAGTAGTATGGGGGGCAGGGGGAATTACGAGCAGTACTTC	CASSMGGRGNYEQYF
TRBJ2-3	NA	NA	TRBV7-8	TGTGCCAGCAGCTTACAAGCGGCTAGCACAGATACGCAGTATTTT	CASSLQAASTDTQYF
TRBJ1-5	NA	once	TRBV6-5	TGTGCCAGCAGTTACTCGGGAGGGGTCAGCCAGCCCCAGCATTTT	CASSYSGGVSQPQHF
TRBJ2-7	NA	NA	TRBV2	TGTGCCAGCAGTGAATGGGGTACGGACGAGCAGTACTTC	CASSEWGTDEQYF
TRBJ1-1	NA	NA	TRBV28	TGTGCCAGCAGTTTAGGTAATCAGATGAACACTGAAGCTTTCTTT	CASSLGNQMNTEAFF
TRBJ1-5	NA	NA	TRBV27	TGTGCCAGCAAAGTGGTAGGCACCAATCAGCCCCAGCATTTT	CASKVVGTNQPQHF
TRBJ2-3	TRBD2	NA	TRBV10-3	TGTGCCATCAGTTCCAGCGGGGGGGCGGCAGATACGCAGTATTTT	CAISSSGGAADTQYF
TRBJ1-4	NA	once	TRBV6-5	TGTGCCAGCTCGGGGGGGGCGAGGGAAAAACTGTTTTTT	CASSGGAREKLFF
TRBJ2-7	TRBD1	few	TRBV6-6	TGTGCCAGCAGTTACCCGGGACAGAGCTCCTACGAGCAGTACTTC	CASSYPGQSSYEQYF
TRBJ1-1	NA	NA	TRBV20-1	TGCAGTGCTAGAGCAAACACTGAAGCTTTCTTT	CSARANTEAFF
TRBJ2-7	NA	once	TRBV18	TGTGCCAGCTCACCCTCCAGTTACGAGCAGTACTTC	CASSPSSYEQYF
TRBJ2-7	TRBD2	NA	TRBV5-4	TGTGCCAGCAGCCCCGGACTAGCCGGCTACGAGCAGTACTTC	CASSPGLAGYEQYF
TRBJ1-1	NA	NA	TRBV21-1	TGTGCCAGCACCAAGCAACGGAAAAACACTGAAGCTTTCTTT	CASTKQRKNTEAFF
TRBJ2-7	NA	once	TRBV2	TGTGCCAGCAGGCTAAGATCGGGGGACTCCTACGAGCAGTACTTC	CASRLRSGDSYEQYF
TRBJ2-1	TRBD2	NA	TRBV7-9	TGTGCCAGCAGCTTCGGGACTAGCATGTATGAGCAGTTCTTC	CASSFGTSMYEQFF
TRBJ2-7	NA	NA	TRBV5-5	TGTGCCAGCAGTCTTCTGATTACCTACGAGCAGTACTTC	CASSLLITYEQYF
TRBJ2-7	TRBD1	NA	TRBV24-1	TGTGCCACCGGGACAGGGGGCAGCTACGAGCAGTACTTC	CATGTGGSYEQYF
TRBJ1-3	NA	few	TRBV19	TGTGCCAGTAGTATATGGGGAAACACCATATATTTT	CASSIWGNTIYF
TRBJ1-1	NA	NA	TRBV20-1	TGCAGTGCTAGTAACCCCAGGCGGAACACTGAAGCTTTCTTT	CSASNPRRNTEAFF
TRBJ1-4	TRBD1	NA	TRBV2	TGTGCCAGCAGTGTGCAGGGGGCGGGAGAAAAACTGTTTTTT	CASSVQGAGEKLFF
TRBJ2-2	TRBD2	NA	TRBV27	TGTGCCAGCAGTTTACGACGGACCGGGACTAGCGGCACCGGGGAGCTGTTTTTT	CASSLRRTGTSGTGELFF
TRBJ2-7	TRBD1	once	TRBV7-3	TGTGCCAGCAGCCAGACAGGGGGCGACGAGCAGTACTTC	CASSQTGGDEQYF
TRBJ1-6	NA	NA	TRBV9	TGTGCCAGCAGCGTAGACAGCTACTATAATTCACCCCTCCACTTT	CASSVDSYYNSPLHF
TRBJ2-7	NA	once	TRBV5-1	TGCGCCAGCAGCTTGGAGGGAACAGGACCCTACGAGCAGTACTTC	CASSLEGTGPYEQYF
TRBJ2-3	NA	NA	TRBV19	TGTGCCAGTAAAGTGTCGGTTAGCACAGATACGCAGTATTTT	CASKVSVSTDTQYF
TRBJ2-2	NA	NA	TRBV12-5	TGTGCTAGTGGTTTGTTAGGGACTTCGAACACCGGGGAGCTGTTTTTT	CASGLLGTSNTGELFF